These 4 T cell receptor beta chains were sequenced from one sample in a study of immune evolution from preneoplasia to lung adenocarcinoma. Method: immunoSEQ multiplex PCR; TCRdb's copy keeps in-frame clones and lacks some. The table has 8,000 to 8,500 clones, about four fifths seen once. Source material: FFPE adjacent normal lung tissue. The origin of the receptors is a person aged 60 to 85 with lung adenocarcinoma.

The chain recombines TRBV18 with TRBJ1-1, with D possibly being TRBD1 (6 bases). V was cut by 4 bases and J by 5 bases, with 17 bases left in between. The germline V gene encodes CDR1 KGHSH and CDR2 LQKENI. The CDR3 runs to 15 residues. CDR3 in amino acids: CASSRVWGARTEAFF. CDR3 nucleotides: TGTGCCAGCTCACGCGTGTGGGGGGCGCGGACTGAAGCTTTCTTT.

This sequence joins TRBV2 and TRBJ1-1; D ambiguous. With 6 bases removed from V and 3 bases from J, the gap between germline ends came to 11 bases. Germline V gene data show CDR1 as SNHLY and CDR2 as FYNNEI. The CDR3 consists of 13 residues. In nucleotides, the CDR3 is TGTGCCAGCAGCGGTCTTAGGGACACTGAAGCTTTCTTT. Residues: CASSGLRDTEAFF.

The chain joins TRBV6-5 to TRBJ2-5, with TRBD1 identical over 7 bases. Germline lookup yields CDR1 MNHEY and CDR2 SVGAGI. V lost 0 bases to trimming and J lost 4 bases; unmatched junction nucleotides: 5. The CDR3 runs to 15 residues. The CDR3 spells CASSYSKGAGETQYF. The CDR3 DNA is TGTGCCAGCAGTTACTCCAAGGGGGCCGGAGAGACCCAGTACTTC.

As DNA, the CDR3 is TGTGCCATCAGCTTGGACAGGGGGAACACTGAAGCTTTCTTT. As protein: CAISLDRGNTEAFF. The rearrangement uses TRBV10-3 and TRBJ1-1; 9 bases are shared with TRBD1. CDR1 is ENHRY, CDR2 SYGVKD, per germline. The CDR3 is made up of 14 amino acids. The J segment lost 1 base and the V segment lost 6 bases, leaving 3 bases of the junction unmatched.